The table lists the clone carrying this T cell receptor (beta chain) with many counts. Using MiXCR, TCRdb reanalyzed the PCR reads. The table records around 53,000 clones, roughly 18% of them present only once. Per the germline V gene, CDR1 is SGHTA and CDR2 is FQGNSA. Trimming took 0 bases from V and 8 from J, leaving 10 bases between them. This CDR3 is 13 amino acids long. Each patient went into thyroid surgery without having received any treatment. The source of the sample is a study of metastatic and nonmetastatic thyroid tumors. This TCR derives from a female donor with papillary thyroid cancer or a benign thyroid nodule (not recorded which). Some clones in this sample may be carry-over from other donors' samples. Sequenced material: blood. V is TRBV7-2 and J is TRBJ1-2; D not resolved. CDR3 region: CASSLALGSGYTF. The CDR3 DNA is TGTGCCAGCAGCTTAGCGCTGGGGAGCGGCTACACCTTC.